Each of the 25 T cell receptor beta chains below was sequenced from the same sample in a study of cytomegalovirus exposure and HLA in healthy donors. It was with 60 Vbeta and 13 Jbeta primers that the PCR ran. Clones were read by immunoSEQ multiplex PCR, and TCRdb kept only the in-frame ones, dropping some. The sample holds some 190,000 clones; 80% are singletons and the top ten take 1.4%. Sequences were obtained from PBMCs. Receptor source: a girl aged 10-17 years in good health and CMV-seropositive.

The chain recombines TRBV5-4 with TRBJ2-5; D call uncertain. The germline V gene has CDR1 SGHNT and CDR2 YYREEE (reference sequence). This CDR3 has 13 amino acids. The ends were cut back, 2 bases at V and 5 bases at J, with 10 bases in the middle. CDR3 residues: CASSLEVRETQYF. CDR3 in DNA: TGTGCCAGCAGCTTAGAGGTCCGGGAGACCCAGTACTTC.

The chain links TRBV6-5 to TRBJ2-7, with TRBD1 as a possible D gene (6 bases). Germline CDR1 reads MNHEY; CDR2 reads SVGAGI. Trimming stripped 8 bases from V and 5 bases from J, with 13 bases between. The CDR3 runs 12 residues. In DNA form, the CDR3 reads TGTGCCAGCCGTCGGTACAGGGACGAGCAGTACTTC. Its translation is CASRRYRDEQYF.

The chain joins TRBV18 to TRBJ2-5; a weak D match, TRBD2 (5 bases). V lost 6 bases and J 0 bases, leaving 14 bases between the germline ends. CDR1 KGHSH and CDR2 LQKENI come from the germline V gene. This CDR3 has 15 residues. Here the CDR3 reads CASSPGYSNQETQYF. The CDR3 nucleotides are TGTGCCAGCTCCCCGGGATACTCCAACCAAGAGACCCAGTACTTC. Supplemented by reference TRBV18 and TRBJ2-5, the full variable domain reads NAGVMQNPRHLVRRRGQEARLRCSPMKGHSHVYWYRQLPEEGLKFMVYLQKENIIDESGMPKERFSAEFPKEGPSILRIQQVVRGDSAAYFCASSPGYSNQETQYFGPGTRLLVL.

V gene TRBV30 combines with J gene TRBJ2-1, with D possibly matching TRBD1 (6 bases). The CDR3 covers 15 residues. Trimming cost V 0 bases and J 3 bases, with 12 bases left between them. Germline V gives CDR1 GTSNPN, CDR2 SVGIG (reference sequence). The CDR3, as DNA: TGTGCCTGGAGTGTAGGGACAACCAACTACAATGAGCAGTTCTTC. This codes for CAWSVGTTNYNEQFF.

This chain joins TRBV2 and TRBJ1-1; D remains unclear. The germline V gene has CDR1 SNHLY and CDR2 FYNNEI. V shed 8 bases and J shed 1 base, with 8 bases lying between them. CDR3 length: 12 residues. In nucleotides, the CDR3 is TGTGCCAGCGTCAGAGGGAACACTGAAGCTTTCTTT. Translated, it gives CASVRGNTEAFF.

The V gene is TRBV2, the J gene TRBJ1-5; TRBD1 might be the D (6 bases). The germline V gene has CDR1 SNHLY and CDR2 FYNNEI. Trimming took off 5 bases at V and 2 bases at J, with 13 bases between the two ends. CDR3 length equals 15 residues. CDR3 amino acids: CASSPQGGGNQPQHF. In nucleotides, the CDR3 is TGTGCCAGCAGTCCACAGGGAGGGGGCAATCAGCCCCAGCATTTT.

The chain couples TRBV2 to TRBJ1-4; D not resolved. This CDR3 spans 15 amino acids. Per germline, CDR1 SNHLY and CDR2 FYNNEI. V was shortened by 7 bases and J by 8 bases, with 20 bases between the two germline ends. The CDR3 here is CASTEAGGRWEKLFF. The DNA of the CDR3 is TGTGCCAGCACCGAAGCTGGAGGGCGATGGGAAAAACTGTTTTTT.

V and J are TRBV30 and TRBJ2-5; D perhaps matches TRBD2 (6 bases). The ends were cut back, 3 bases at V and 7 bases at J, with 15 bases in the middle. This CDR3 comprises 13 residues. The germline V gene has CDR1 GTSNPN and CDR2 SVGIG (reference sequence). CDR3 in DNA: TGTGCCTGGAGGCCGGGACTTTGGGGGACCCAGTACTTC. Translating it yields CAWRPGLWGTQYF.

The chain recombines TRBV7-6 with TRBJ2-3; a weak D match, TRBD1 (6 bases). This CDR3 comprises 18 residues. V lost 5 bases to trimming and J lost 3 bases, with 24 bases between them. Per the germline V gene, CDR1 is SGHVS and CDR2 is FNYEAQ. The CDR3 DNA reads as TGTGCCAGCAGCAGCCCACCTTTTGGGGGCCGACGAACAGATACGCAGTATTTT. The encoded protein is CASSSPPFGGRRTDTQYF.

The J gene is TRBJ2-3, the V gene TRBV9; D not resolved. Germline V gene sequence: CDR1 SGDLS, CDR2 YYNGEE. The ends were cut back, 3 bases at V and 6 bases at J, with 14 bases in the middle. CDR3 length: 14 amino acids. The CDR3 loop is CASSAPHGFDTQYF. The CDR3 DNA reads TGTGCCAGCAGCGCCCCCCACGGGTTTGATACGCAGTATTTT.

V is TRBV6-5 and J is TRBJ1-2, with 9 bases identical to TRBD1. CDR1 MNHEY and CDR2 SVGAGI come from the germline V gene. The length of the CDR3 is 16 residues. V was pared by 4 bases and J by 6 bases, with 12 bases of the junction left unmatched. The CDR3 is CASSFSRDRADNGYTF. CDR3 sequence (DNA): TGTGCCAGCAGTTTCTCCCGGGACAGGGCGGATAATGGCTACACCTTC.

The CDR3 protein is CASSSPTSGFHNEQFF. For the CDR3, the DNA is TGTGCCAGCAGTTCCCCGACTAGTGGTTTTCACAATGAGCAGTTCTTC. The chain combines TRBV28 with TRBJ2-1; maybe TRBD2 (6 bases). The germline V gene encodes CDR1 MDHEN and CDR2 SYDVKM. This CDR3 is 16 amino acids long. Trimming removed 4 bases from V and 5 bases from J, with 18 bases in between.

The chain couples TRBV27 to TRBJ2-1, with a tentative D call TRBD1 (6 bases). This CDR3 is 15 amino acids long. Germline lookup yields CDR1 MNHEY and CDR2 SMNVEV (reference sequence). Trimming removed 7 bases from V and 0 bases from J, with 13 bases in between. The CDR3 here is CASTQRGISYNEQFF. DNA of the CDR3: TGTGCCAGCACCCAGAGGGGGATCTCCTACAATGAGCAGTTCTTC.

The chain employs TRBV7-7 and TRBJ2-1; possible D gene TRBD1, 5 bases. Trimming removed 5 bases at V and 3 bases at J, with 17 bases between. The CDR3 length is 16 residues. Germline assignment: CDR1 SSHAT and CDR2 FNYEAQ (reference sequence). CDR3 sequence (DNA): TGTGCCAGCAGCCAGGGCTCCTCAAGTCGCTACAATGAGCAGTTCTTC. It encodes CASSQGSSSRYNEQFF.

The chain is built from TRBV6-1 and TRBJ2-2; 8 nucleotides line up with TRBD1. The CDR3 is made up of 16 amino acids. Germline assignment: CDR1 MNHNS and CDR2 SASEGT. With 1 base clipped from V and 3 bases from J, the junction kept 4 bases outside the gene matches. In nucleotides, the CDR3 is TGTGCCAGCAGTGAAGGACAGGGGATATACACCGGGGAGCTGTTTTTT. Encoded protein: CASSEGQGIYTGELFF.

The V gene is TRBV19, the J gene TRBJ2-5; 7 bases map to TRBD1. The germline CDR1 and CDR2 sequences are LNHDA and SQIVND (reference sequence). There are 13 residues in the CDR3. V dropped 4 bases and J dropped 4; count of bases not matched to a gene: 3. The CDR3 reads CASSRDRRETQYF. The CDR3, as DNA: TGTGCCAGTAGTAGGGACAGAAGAGAGACCCAGTACTTC. The full variable domain, in which reference TRBV19 and TRBJ2-5 provide the parts outside the CDR3, is DGGITQSPKYLFRKEGQNVTLSCEQNLNHDAMYWYRQDPGQGLRLIYYSQIVNDFQKGDIAEGYSVSREKKESFPLTVTSAQKNPTAFYLCASSRDRRETQYFGPGTRLLVL.

This clone was observed a few times. The chain carries TRBV25-1 and TRBJ1-2; D call uncertain. Trimming took off 1 base at V and 2 bases at J, with 14 bases between the two ends. CDR1 is MGHDK, CDR2 SYGVNS, per germline. CDR3 length: 16 amino acids. CDR3 loop: CASSELGLGVNYGYTF. CDR3 bases: TGTGCCAGCAGTGAATTAGGTTTGGGAGTAAACTATGGCTACACCTTC.

The chain has TRBV9 and TRBJ1-3; the D is unclear. CDR3 length: 13 amino acids. V was cut by 0 bases and J by 5 bases, with 6 bases left in between. Germline V gene lookup returns CDR1 SGDLS and CDR2 YYNGEE. DNA of the CDR3: TGTGCCAGCAGCGTAGATTTAAGAAACACCATATATTTT. Protein product: CASSVDLRNTIYF.

In regard to this clone: The germline gene is not matched at one end of the junction; a read error may be the cause. The genes are TRBV7-7 and TRBJ2-5, with 8 bases aligning to TRBD1. Germline V gene lookup returns CDR1 SSHAT and CDR2 FNYEAQ (reference sequence). The CDR3 contains 13 residues. The CDR3 region has the DNA TGTGCTAGCAGCTTAGGACAGGGAGAGACCCAGTACTTC. Translation gives CASSLGQGETQYF.

The chain combines TRBV19 with TRBJ2-7, with TRBD2 matching 11 bases. Germline CDR1 reads LNHDA; CDR2 reads SQIVND (reference sequence). The CDR3 runs 15 residues. Losses at the gene ends were 6 bases for V and 2 bases for J; bases not matched to a gene: 6. The CDR3 is CASRTSGIGAYEQYF. In nucleotides, the CDR3 is TGTGCCAGTAGGACTAGCGGGATAGGGGCCTACGAGCAGTACTTC. Combining the CDR3 with reference TRBV19 and TRBJ2-7 gives the whole variable domain DGGITQSPKYLFRKEGQNVTLSCEQNLNHDAMYWYRQDPGQGLRLIYYSQIVNDFQKGDIAEGYSVSREKKESFPLTVTSAQKNPTAFYLCASRTSGIGAYEQYFGPGTRLTVT.

The chain is built from TRBV30 and TRBJ2-7; perhaps TRBD2 as D (7 bases). The germline V gene encodes CDR1 GTSNPN and CDR2 SVGIG (reference sequence). V lost 2 bases and J 2 bases, leaving 16 bases between the germline ends. The CDR3 consists of 15 residues. The CDR3, as DNA: TGTGCCTGGAGTTGGGGAGGGGGAGGGCCCTACGAGCAGTACTTC. Amino acids: CAWSWGGGGPYEQYF. Filled out from reference TRBV30 and TRBJ2-7, the complete variable domain reads SQTIHQWPATLVQPVGSPLSLECTVEGTSNPNLYWYRQAAGRGLQLLFYSVGIGQISSEVPQNLSASRPQDRQFILSSKKLLLSDSGFYLCAWSWGGGGPYEQYFGPGTRLTVT.

The rearrangement links TRBV7-9 to TRBJ2-1, with 8 bases fitting TRBD1. Germline lookup yields CDR1 SEHNR and CDR2 FQNEAQ (reference sequence). With 8 bases clipped from V and 1 base from J, the junction kept 7 bases outside the gene matches. This CDR3 is 15 amino acids long. The CDR3 DNA follows: TGTGCCAGCCTGCCGGGACAGGTGTCCTACAATGAGCAGTTCTTC. Translation: CASLPGQVSYNEQFF. The full variable domain, in which reference TRBV7-9 and TRBJ2-1 provide the parts outside the CDR3, is DTGVSQNPRHKITKRGQNVTFRCDPISEHNRLYWYRQTLGQGPEFLTYFQNEAQLEKSRLLSDRFSAERPKGSFSTLEIQRTEQGDSAMYLCASLPGQVSYNEQFFGPGTRLTVL.

This chain links TRBV27 with TRBJ2-1, with a weak D call TRBD2 (6 bases). The CDR3 covers 16 residues. V was pared by 7 bases and J by 5 bases, with 21 bases between. From germline, CDR1 is MNHEY and CDR2 SMNVEV (reference sequence). CDR3 in DNA: TGTGCCAGCACCCAGAACCCTAGCGAGAGACACAATGAGCAGTTCTTC. Its translation: CASTQNPSERHNEQFF.

This rearrangement joins TRBV5-1 to TRBJ2-1; TRBD2 aligns across 7 bases. The J segment lost 8 bases and the V segment lost 3 bases, leaving 11 bases of the junction unmatched. The CDR3 length is 15 residues. The germline gives CDR1 SGHRS, CDR2 YFSETQ. CDR3 bases: TGCGCCAGCAGCTGGGTGGGGGGGTCGTACGATGAGCAGTTCTTC. It is translated as CASSWVGGSYDEQFF.

This clone was detected only a few times. This chain joins TRBV4-1 and TRBJ2-7, with 7 positions matching TRBD2. Germline CDR1 reads MGHRA; CDR2 reads YSYEKL. Unmatched junction bases numbered 9, after V lost 2 bases and J lost 8 bases. This CDR3 has 14 amino acids. In DNA form, the CDR3 reads TGCGCCAGCAGCCAAATGTTACGGGAGGATCAGCAGTACTTC. It encodes CASSQMLREDQQYF.